These T cell receptor beta chains were read from a single sample in a study of T cell responses to AZD1222 COVID-19 vaccine. Produced via immunoSEQ multiplex PCR; TCRdb's table is partial and in-frame only. The profile shows around 130,000 clones, approximately 90% of them singletons. The sequences come from peripheral blood, collected 28 days after the second AZD1222 dose. These receptors all stem from an adult who received the AZD1222 COVID-19 vaccine. Each CDR3 is given with its conserved first and last residue. Fields, in order: V gene, clone size, D gene, J gene, CDR3 protein, CDR3 DNA. A D gene is named only where the DNA matches it firmly. The listing skips clone size in some rows; elsewhere it reads once, few, many or a size class.

v_gene: TRBV4-1; abundance: -; d_gene: TRBD1; j_gene: TRBJ1-6; CDR3aa: CASSLSGTGNPPLHF; CDR3nt: TGCGCCAGCAGCCTTTCCGGGACAGGGAATCCACCCCTCCACTTT
v_gene: TRBV7-2; abundance: -; d_gene: -; j_gene: TRBJ2-7; CDR3aa: CASSLGSKSYEQYF; CDR3nt: TGTGCCAGCAGCTTAGGAAGTAAGTCCTACGAGCAGTACTTC
v_gene: TRBV7-6; abundance: -; d_gene: TRBD1; j_gene: TRBJ1-2; CDR3aa: CASSLVDSGGSGYTF; CDR3nt: TGTGCCAGCAGCTTAGTGGACTCAGGGGGGTCTGGCTACACCTTC
v_gene: TRBV2; abundance: -; d_gene: -; j_gene: TRBJ2-7; CDR3aa: CASKIQTVRTPEQYF; CDR3nt: TGTGCCAGCAAAATCCAGACAGTGAGGACGCCCGAGCAGTACTTC
v_gene: TRBV29-1; abundance: -; d_gene: TRBD1; j_gene: TRBJ2-6; CDR3aa: CSVARTGSGANVLTF; CDR3nt: TGCAGCGTTGCCAGGACAGGGTCTGGGGCCAACGTCCTGACTTTC
v_gene: TRBV7-9; abundance: -; d_gene: TRBD1; j_gene: TRBJ1-2; CDR3aa: CASSHRGLVGYTF; CDR3nt: TGTGCCAGCAGCCACAGGGGGCTTGTTGGCTACACCTTC
v_gene: TRBV6-5; abundance: -; d_gene: -; j_gene: TRBJ1-2; CDR3aa: CASSYSKGPLGGYTF; CDR3nt: TGTGCCAGCAGTTACTCGAAGGGACCACTGGGTGGCTACACCTTC
v_gene: TRBV5-4; abundance: -; d_gene: TRBD1; j_gene: TRBJ1-3; CDR3aa: CASSPGQGARNTIYF; CDR3nt: TGTGCCAGCAGCCCGGGACAGGGGGCGCGAAACACCATATATTTT
v_gene: TRBV7-2; abundance: few; d_gene: TRBD2; j_gene: TRBJ2-3; CDR3aa: CASSLLSGTSGGTQYF; CDR3nt: TGTGCCAGCAGCTTACTTTCCGGGACTAGCGGGGGTACGCAGTATTTT
v_gene: TRBV30; abundance: -; d_gene: -; j_gene: TRBJ1-2; CDR3aa: CAWSVTEYGYTF; CDR3nt: TGTGCCTGGAGTGTGACGGAGTATGGCTACACCTTC
v_gene: TRBV4-1; abundance: few; d_gene: TRBD2; j_gene: TRBJ2-1; CDR3aa: CASSQSSLAGVSNEQFF; CDR3nt: TGCGCCAGCAGCCAGTCCTCACTAGCGGGAGTTTCAAATGAGCAGTTCTTC
v_gene: TRBV6-5; abundance: -; d_gene: -; j_gene: TRBJ1-2; CDR3aa: CASSSTDNYGYTF; CDR3nt: TGTGCCAGCAGTTCTACAGATAACTATGGCTACACCTTC
v_gene: TRBV7-8; abundance: -; d_gene: -; j_gene: TRBJ2-7; CDR3aa: CASSQAREQYF; CDR3nt: TGTGCCAGCAGCCAGGCACGCGAGCAGTACTTC
v_gene: TRBV6-5; abundance: -; d_gene: -; j_gene: TRBJ1-1; CDR3aa: CASSYADRYAEAFF; CDR3nt: TGTGCCAGCAGCTACGCGGACCGGTATGCTGAAGCTTTCTTT
v_gene: TRBV2; abundance: -; d_gene: TRBD2; j_gene: TRBJ2-1; CDR3aa: CASSERRGYNEQFF; CDR3nt: TGTGCCAGCAGTGAACGGCGGGGGTACAATGAGCAGTTCTTC
v_gene: TRBV2; abundance: -; d_gene: TRBD2; j_gene: TRBJ2-7; CDR3aa: CASSAGLAGGLEYF; CDR3nt: TGTGCCAGCAGCGCCGGACTAGCGGGAGGGCTGGAGTACTTC
v_gene: TRBV12-3/TRBV12-4; abundance: -; d_gene: -; j_gene: TRBJ1-2; CDR3aa: CASSFAEYGYTF; CDR3nt: TGTGCCAGCAGTTTCGCCGAGTATGGCTACACCTTC
v_gene: TRBV7-8; abundance: -; d_gene: TRBD2; j_gene: TRBJ2-7; CDR3aa: CASSLGLAGAEQYF; CDR3nt: TGTGCCAGCAGCTTAGGACTAGCGGGAGCCGAGCAGTACTTC
v_gene: TRBV4-2; abundance: -; d_gene: -; j_gene: TRBJ2-2; CDR3aa: CASSQDVVTGRSGELFF; CDR3nt: TGTGCCAGCAGCCAAGATGTAGTAACAGGCCGGTCCGGGGAGCTGTTTTTT
v_gene: TRBV6-2/TRBV6-3; abundance: -; d_gene: -; j_gene: TRBJ1-1; CDR3aa: CASSYRGNTEAFF; CDR3nt: TGTGCCAGCAGTTACCGTGGGAACACTGAAGCTTTCTTT
v_gene: TRBV3-1/TRBV3-2; abundance: -; d_gene: -; j_gene: TRBJ1-1; CDR3aa: CASSLLGAGGDGTEAFF; CDR3nt: TGTGCCAGCAGCCTTCTCGGGGCCGGGGGGGACGGCACTGAAGCTTTCTTT
v_gene: TRBV5-1; abundance: -; d_gene: TRBD1; j_gene: TRBJ2-5; CDR3aa: CASSRTGREETQYF; CDR3nt: TGCGCCAGCAGTCGGACAGGGCGAGAAGAGACCCAGTACTTC
v_gene: TRBV18; abundance: -; d_gene: -; j_gene: TRBJ1-4; CDR3aa: CASRYEGLRNEKLFF; CDR3nt: TGTGCCAGCCGATATGAGGGTTTAAGGAATGAAAAACTGTTTTTT
v_gene: TRBV7-2; abundance: -; d_gene: -; j_gene: TRBJ2-5; CDR3aa: CASSISSVQETQYF; CDR3nt: TGTGCCAGCAGCATTAGCAGCGTCCAAGAGACCCAGTACTTC
v_gene: TRBV4-2; abundance: -; d_gene: -; j_gene: TRBJ1-2; CDR3aa: CASSQATPHRNPLGYTF; CDR3nt: TGTGCCAGCAGCCAAGCTACACCCCACAGGAACCCCCTCGGCTACACCTTC
v_gene: TRBV7-2; abundance: -; d_gene: -; j_gene: TRBJ1-2; CDR3aa: CASSPQTATPYGYTF; CDR3nt: TGTGCCAGCAGCCCCCAGACAGCCACCCCTTATGGCTACACCTTC
v_gene: TRBV19; abundance: -; d_gene: -; j_gene: TRBJ1-5; CDR3aa: CASSQGIGPQPQHF; CDR3nt: TGTGCCAGTAGCCAGGGAATCGGCCCCCAGCCCCAGCATTTT
v_gene: TRBV29-1; abundance: -; d_gene: -; j_gene: TRBJ2-7; CDR3aa: CSVSGHPKTYEQYF; CDR3nt: TGCAGCGTTTCCGGACACCCGAAGACCTACGAGCAGTACTTC
v_gene: TRBV10-3; abundance: few; d_gene: TRBD1; j_gene: TRBJ1-4; CDR3aa: CAISEGTVNEKLFF; CDR3nt: TGTGCCATCAGTGAGGGGACAGTGAATGAAAAACTGTTTTTT
v_gene: TRBV12-3/TRBV12-4; abundance: -; d_gene: -; j_gene: TRBJ1-1; CDR3aa: CASSLGMGAFF; CDR3nt: TGTGCCAGCAGTTTAGGGATGGGAGCTTTCTTT
v_gene: TRBV20-1; abundance: -; d_gene: -; j_gene: TRBJ1-1; CDR3aa: CSARKGWGAFF; CDR3nt: TGCAGTGCACGGAAAGGGTGGGGCGCTTTCTTT
v_gene: TRBV5-4; abundance: -; d_gene: TRBD2; j_gene: TRBJ2-1; CDR3aa: CASSLGLGDYNEQFF; CDR3nt: TGTGCCAGCAGCCTGGGACTAGGGGACTACAATGAGCAGTTCTTC
v_gene: TRBV7-9; abundance: -; d_gene: TRBD2; j_gene: TRBJ2-1; CDR3aa: CASNPKEEAGGWRYEQFF; CDR3nt: TGTGCCAGCAACCCAAAGGAAGAAGCGGGAGGTTGGCGGTATGAGCAGTTCTTC
v_gene: TRBV9; abundance: -; d_gene: -; j_gene: TRBJ2-4; CDR3aa: CASRTSAKNIQYF; CDR3nt: TGTGCCAGCAGGACATCTGCCAAAAACATTCAGTACTTC
v_gene: TRBV7-2; abundance: -; d_gene: -; j_gene: TRBJ2-1; CDR3aa: CASSPGATWDNEQFF; CDR3nt: TGTGCCAGCAGTCCTGGGGCCACATGGGACAATGAGCAGTTCTTC
v_gene: TRBV7-2; abundance: -; d_gene: -; j_gene: TRBJ1-5; CDR3aa: CASSPIGHSNQPQHF; CDR3nt: TGTGCCAGCAGCCCCATAGGACATAGCAATCAGCCCCAGCATTTT
v_gene: TRBV2; abundance: -; d_gene: -; j_gene: TRBJ1-3; CDR3aa: CASDSGNTIYF; CDR3nt: TGTGCCAGCGATTCTGGAAACACCATATATTTT
v_gene: TRBV28; abundance: -; d_gene: -; j_gene: TRBJ1-1; CDR3aa: CASSLSQSGTEAFF; CDR3nt: TGTGCCAGCAGTTTATCCCAGTCCGGCACTGAAGCTTTCTTT
v_gene: TRBV7-9; abundance: few; d_gene: -; j_gene: TRBJ1-2; CDR3aa: CASTHTSNYGYTF; CDR3nt: TGTGCCAGCACCCATACGTCTAACTATGGCTACACCTTC
v_gene: TRBV5-5; abundance: -; d_gene: -; j_gene: TRBJ2-3; CDR3aa: CASSILTDTQYF; CDR3nt: TGTGCCAGCAGCATCCTCACAGATACGCAGTATTTT
v_gene: TRBV19; abundance: -; d_gene: -; j_gene: TRBJ2-3; CDR3aa: CASSVGFQLRDTQYF; CDR3nt: TGTGCCAGTAGTGTAGGTTTTCAGTTGCGAGATACGCAGTATTTT
v_gene: TRBV30; abundance: -; d_gene: -; j_gene: TRBJ2-7; CDR3aa: CAWTSGSSTISEQYF; CDR3nt: TGTGCCTGGACCTCCGGCAGCTCTACGATCAGCGAGCAGTACTTC
v_gene: TRBV3-1/TRBV3-2; abundance: -; d_gene: TRBD2; j_gene: TRBJ2-3; CDR3aa: CASSPGTSGENTQYF; CDR3nt: TGTGCCAGCAGCCCGGGGACTAGCGGGGAAAATACGCAGTATTTT
v_gene: TRBV2; abundance: -; d_gene: TRBD1; j_gene: TRBJ1-5; CDR3aa: CASSLQGIAQPQHF; CDR3nt: TGTGCCAGCAGCTTACAGGGGATAGCTCAGCCCCAGCATTTT
v_gene: TRBV19; abundance: -; d_gene: TRBD1; j_gene: TRBJ1-4; CDR3aa: CASSELGQGAGELFF; CDR3nt: TGTGCCAGTAGTGAGCTGGGACAGGGGGCGGGAGAACTGTTTTTT
v_gene: TRBV5-4; abundance: -; d_gene: -; j_gene: TRBJ1-1; CDR3aa: CASSLANRVTEAFF; CDR3nt: TGTGCCAGCAGCTTGGCCAACAGGGTGACTGAAGCTTTCTTT
v_gene: TRBV4-2; abundance: -; d_gene: -; j_gene: TRBJ2-1; CDR3aa: CASSQVGGWEQFF; CDR3nt: TGTGCCAGCAGCCAAGTAGGTGGCTGGGAGCAGTTCTTC
v_gene: TRBV6-5; abundance: -; d_gene: -; j_gene: TRBJ1-1; CDR3aa: CASSRRVGVNTEAFF; CDR3nt: TGTGCCAGCAGTCGCAGGGTCGGGGTGAACACTGAAGCTTTCTTT
v_gene: TRBV11-2; abundance: -; d_gene: -; j_gene: TRBJ2-1; CDR3aa: CASSSSPRQSHEQFF; CDR3nt: TGTGCCAGCAGCTCTAGCCCCCGACAGTCTCATGAGCAGTTCTTC
v_gene: TRBV7-2; abundance: -; d_gene: TRBD1; j_gene: TRBJ1-2; CDR3aa: CASSPTTGGYGYTF; CDR3nt: TGTGCCAGCAGCCCAACCACAGGGGGCTATGGCTACACCTTC
v_gene: TRBV6-1; abundance: -; d_gene: -; j_gene: TRBJ1-2; CDR3aa: CASTEVDSGYTF; CDR3nt: TGTGCCAGCACTGAAGTGGATTCGGGCTACACCTTC
v_gene: TRBV6-5; abundance: -; d_gene: -; j_gene: TRBJ2-2; CDR3aa: CASSYSLGRKTGELFF; CDR3nt: TGTGCCAGCAGTTACTCGCTGGGGCGGAAGACCGGGGAGCTGTTTTTT
v_gene: TRBV19; abundance: -; d_gene: TRBD1; j_gene: TRBJ1-1; CDR3aa: CASSILGQGQTEAFF; CDR3nt: TGTGCCAGTAGTATCCTCGGACAGGGGCAAACTGAAGCTTTCTTT
v_gene: TRBV2; abundance: -; d_gene: -; j_gene: TRBJ2-1; CDR3aa: CASSEVRQGMGIF; CDR3nt: TGTGCCAGCAGTGAAGTCCGGCAGGGGATGGGAATCTTC